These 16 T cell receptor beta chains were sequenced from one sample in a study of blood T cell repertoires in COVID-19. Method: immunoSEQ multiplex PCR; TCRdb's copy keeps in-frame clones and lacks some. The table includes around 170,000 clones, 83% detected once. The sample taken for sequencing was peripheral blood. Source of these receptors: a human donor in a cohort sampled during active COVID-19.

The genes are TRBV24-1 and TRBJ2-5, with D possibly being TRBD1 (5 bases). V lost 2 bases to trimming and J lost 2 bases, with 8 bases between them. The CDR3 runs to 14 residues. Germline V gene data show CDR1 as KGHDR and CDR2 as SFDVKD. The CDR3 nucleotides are TGTGCCACCAGTGATTCCCCAGGGCAAGAGACCCAGTACTTC. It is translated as CATSDSPGQETQYF.

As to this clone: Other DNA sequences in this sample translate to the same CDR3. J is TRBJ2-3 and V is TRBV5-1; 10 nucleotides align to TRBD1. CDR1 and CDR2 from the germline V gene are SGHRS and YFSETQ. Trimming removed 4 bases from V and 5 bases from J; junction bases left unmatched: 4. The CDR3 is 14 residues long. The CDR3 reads CASSLGQGGDTQYF. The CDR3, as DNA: TGCGCCAGCAGCCTTGGACAGGGGGGAGATACGCAGTATTTT.

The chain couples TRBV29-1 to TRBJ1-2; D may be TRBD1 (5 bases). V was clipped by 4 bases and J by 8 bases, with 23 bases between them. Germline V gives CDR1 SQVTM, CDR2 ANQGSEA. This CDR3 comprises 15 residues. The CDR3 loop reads CSVGLRAGSLSGYTF. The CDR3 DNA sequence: TGCAGCGTTGGACTTAGGGCAGGGTCGCTGTCGGGCTACACCTTC.

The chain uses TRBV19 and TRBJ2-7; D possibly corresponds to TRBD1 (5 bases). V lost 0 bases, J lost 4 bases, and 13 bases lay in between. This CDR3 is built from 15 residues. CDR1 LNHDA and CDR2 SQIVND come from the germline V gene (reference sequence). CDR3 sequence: CASSIDPDSPYEQYF. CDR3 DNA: TGTGCCAGTAGTATAGATCCTGACAGTCCTTACGAGCAGTACTTC.

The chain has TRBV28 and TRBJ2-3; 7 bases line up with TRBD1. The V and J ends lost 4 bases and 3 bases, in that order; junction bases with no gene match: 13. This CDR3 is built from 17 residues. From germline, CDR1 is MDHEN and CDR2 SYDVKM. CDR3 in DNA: TGTGCCAGCAGTTCATGGGAGAAGGGGGCTGAAACAGATACGCAGTATTTT. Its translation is CASSSWEKGAETDTQYF. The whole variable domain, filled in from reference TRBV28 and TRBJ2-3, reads DVKVTQSSRYLVKRTGEKVFLECVQDMDHENMFWYRQDPGLGLRLIYFSYDVKMKEKGDIPEGYSVSREKKERFSLILESASTNQTSMYLCASSSWEKGAETDTQYFGPGTRLTVL.

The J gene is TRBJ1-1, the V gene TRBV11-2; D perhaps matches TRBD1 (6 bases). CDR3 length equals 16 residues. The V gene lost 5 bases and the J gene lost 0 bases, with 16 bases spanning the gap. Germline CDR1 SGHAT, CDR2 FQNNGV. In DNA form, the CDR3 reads TGTGCCAGCAGCCGAACTACAGGGATAATGAACACTGAAGCTTTCTTT. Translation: CASSRTTGIMNTEAFF.

The chain's CDR3 is CASSPIPSGGPPRSIYF. The CDR3 bases are TGTGCCAGCAGTCCGATCCCGTCGGGGGGGCCGCCGAGGTCCATATATTTT. The chain recombines TRBV7-2 with TRBJ1-3, with TRBD1 as a possible D gene (6 bases). V was cut by 6 bases and J by 11 bases, with 29 bases left in between. Germline loops: CDR1 SGHTA, CDR2 FQGNSA. The CDR3 extends over 17 amino acids.

CDR3 bases: TGTGCCAGCAGTTATGCCAGGGGGACTGAAGCTTTCTTT. This gives the protein CASSYARGTEAFF. The rearrangement uses TRBV6-2 or TRBV6-3 and TRBJ1-1; TRBD1 aligns across 7 bases. This CDR3 is built from 13 residues. Germline V gene lookup returns CDR1 MNHEY and CDR2 SVGEGT. J was trimmed by 5 bases and V by 3 bases; bases with no gene match: 3.

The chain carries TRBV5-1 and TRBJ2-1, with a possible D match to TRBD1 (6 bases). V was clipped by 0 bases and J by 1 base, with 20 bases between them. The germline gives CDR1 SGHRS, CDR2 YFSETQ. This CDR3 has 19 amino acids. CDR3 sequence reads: CASSLDFPPGARSYNEQFF. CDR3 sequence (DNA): TGCGCCAGCAGCTTGGATTTCCCCCCAGGGGCGAGGTCCTACAATGAGCAGTTCTTC.

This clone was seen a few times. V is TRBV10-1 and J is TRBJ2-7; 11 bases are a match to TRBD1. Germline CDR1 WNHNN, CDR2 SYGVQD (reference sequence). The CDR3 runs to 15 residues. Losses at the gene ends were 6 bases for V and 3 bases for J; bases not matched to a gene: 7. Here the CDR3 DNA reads TGCGCCAGCAGCCCCGGGACAGGGGGTTTCTACGAGCAGTACTTC. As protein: CASSPGTGGFYEQYF.

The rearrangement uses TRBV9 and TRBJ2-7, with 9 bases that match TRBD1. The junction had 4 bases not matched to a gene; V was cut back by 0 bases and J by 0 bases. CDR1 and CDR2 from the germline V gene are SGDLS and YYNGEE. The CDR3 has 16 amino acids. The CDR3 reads CASSVAGTGSSYEQYF. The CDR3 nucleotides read TGTGCCAGCAGCGTAGCTGGGACAGGGAGCTCCTACGAGCAGTACTTC.

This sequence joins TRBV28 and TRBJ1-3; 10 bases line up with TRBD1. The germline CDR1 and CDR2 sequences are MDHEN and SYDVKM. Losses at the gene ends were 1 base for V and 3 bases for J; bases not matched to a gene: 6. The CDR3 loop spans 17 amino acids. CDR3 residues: CASSLFRQGALGNTIYF. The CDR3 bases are TGTGCCAGCAGTTTATTCCGACAGGGGGCGCTTGGAAACACCATATATTTT.

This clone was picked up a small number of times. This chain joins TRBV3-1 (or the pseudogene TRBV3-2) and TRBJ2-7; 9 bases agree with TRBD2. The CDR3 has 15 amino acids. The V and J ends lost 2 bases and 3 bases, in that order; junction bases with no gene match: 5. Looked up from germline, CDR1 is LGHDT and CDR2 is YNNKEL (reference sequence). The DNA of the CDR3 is TGTGCCAGCAGCCAACCTAGCGGGGAGAACTACGAGCAGTACTTC. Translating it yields CASSQPSGENYEQYF.

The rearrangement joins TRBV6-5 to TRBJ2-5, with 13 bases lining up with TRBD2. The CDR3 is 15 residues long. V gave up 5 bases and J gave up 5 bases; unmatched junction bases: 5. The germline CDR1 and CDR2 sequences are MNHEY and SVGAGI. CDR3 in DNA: TGTGCCAGCAGTCGCGGGACTAGCGGGATTGAGACCCAGTACTTC. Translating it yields CASSRGTSGIETQYF.

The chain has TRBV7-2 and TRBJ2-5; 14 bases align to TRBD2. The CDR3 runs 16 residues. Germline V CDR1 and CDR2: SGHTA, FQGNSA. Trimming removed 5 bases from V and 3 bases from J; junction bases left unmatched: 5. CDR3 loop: CASSIGLAGGKETQYF. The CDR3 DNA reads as TGTGCCAGCAGCATCGGACTAGCGGGAGGTAAAGAGACCCAGTACTTC.

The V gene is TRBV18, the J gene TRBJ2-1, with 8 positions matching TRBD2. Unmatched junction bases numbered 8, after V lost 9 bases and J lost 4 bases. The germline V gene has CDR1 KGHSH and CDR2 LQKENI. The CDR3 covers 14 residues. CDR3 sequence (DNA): TGTGCCAGTCTAACTAGCGGTCGTTACAATGAGCAGTTCTTC. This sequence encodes CASLTSGRYNEQFF.